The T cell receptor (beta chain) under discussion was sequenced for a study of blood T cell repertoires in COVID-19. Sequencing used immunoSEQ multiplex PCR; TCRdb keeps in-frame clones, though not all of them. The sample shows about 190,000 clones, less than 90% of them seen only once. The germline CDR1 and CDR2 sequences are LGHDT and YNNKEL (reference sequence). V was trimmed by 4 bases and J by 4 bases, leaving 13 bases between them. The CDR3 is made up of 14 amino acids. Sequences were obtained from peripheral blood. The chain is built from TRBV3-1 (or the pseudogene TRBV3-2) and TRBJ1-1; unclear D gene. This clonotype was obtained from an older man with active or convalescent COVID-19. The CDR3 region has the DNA TGTGCCAGCAGCCGTTTGGAGGGTCGCACTGAAGCTTTCTTT. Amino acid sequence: CASSRLEGRTEAFF.